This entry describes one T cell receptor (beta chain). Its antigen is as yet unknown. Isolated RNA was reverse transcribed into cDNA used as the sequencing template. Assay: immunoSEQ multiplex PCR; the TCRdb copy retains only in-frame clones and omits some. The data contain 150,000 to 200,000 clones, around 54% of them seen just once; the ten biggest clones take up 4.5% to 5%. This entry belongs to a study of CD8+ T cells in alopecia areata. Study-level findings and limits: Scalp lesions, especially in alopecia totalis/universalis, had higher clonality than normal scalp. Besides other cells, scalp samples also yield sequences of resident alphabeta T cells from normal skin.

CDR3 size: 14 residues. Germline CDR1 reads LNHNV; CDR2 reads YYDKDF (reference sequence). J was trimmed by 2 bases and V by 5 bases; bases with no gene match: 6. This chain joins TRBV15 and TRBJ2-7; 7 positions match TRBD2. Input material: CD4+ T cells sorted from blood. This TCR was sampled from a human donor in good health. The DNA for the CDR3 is TGTGCCACCAGCCCCGACCGGGGGGCCTACGAGCAGTACTTC. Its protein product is CATSPDRGAYEQYF.